This T cell receptor (beta chain) is from a study of blood T cell repertoires in COVID-19 (dated by TCRdb to the early 2020s). About the investigation overall: The collaborator samples originated in the United States, Italy and Spain and spanned the acute and convalescent phases of COVID-19. Where HLA class I and class II types were available, the types were taken from metadata supplied by the sample provider, not from assay-based typing. A freely available public database, intended as a resource for researchers studying the immune response to SARS-CoV-2, is where the repertoires were released. The dataset comprised deeply sampled blood TCRbeta repertoires from subjects exposed to, actively infected with, or recovered from COVID-19. Samples came from the ongoing ImmuneRACE study (first 160 participants) plus 1,254 subjects from 6 global collaborators. The prospective study material was composed of cDNA or gDNA derived from T cells, B-cell-depleted T cells, or PBMCs. A de-identified subject ID, COVID-19 status, age in years and sex were almost always included in the sample metadata.

Collaborating institutions collected whole blood in K2EDTA tubes following their own protocols. Collaborator samples were shipped for TCRbeta analysis as frozen whole blood, isolated PBMCs, or DNA extracted from either sample type. Reading from cysteine to phenylalanine, the CDR3 counts 14 amino acids. Only the CDR3 portion is preserved as DNA: 42 bases, with reading frame beginning at the first base. Trimming at the junction amounts to 5 bases on V and 5 bases on J, and the germline ends lie 12 bases apart. CDR1 and CDR2, looked up from the germline V gene, are SGHAT and FQNNGV. The immunoSEQ Assay, a bias-controlled multiplex PCR, was used to amplify TCRbeta CDR3 regions from genomic DNA. In the paper's pipeline: Within the assay, amplification of reference gene primers was used to estimate how many nucleated cells each sample contained. To quantify the absolute abundance of each unique TCRbeta CDR3 rearrangement, sequence reads were collapsed and filtered. Productive Simpson clonality was computed per sample as the square root of Simpson's diversity index over productive rearrangements. This is the immuneACCESS table as TCRdb keeps it, with only in-frame sequences that have V and J called. A part of the clones is gone; compared with another copy, unresolved V genes explain less than half, and the rest is unexplained. The D gene and trimming were derived from the DNA, and the V and J assignments and clone size from that table. Across this sample there are approximately 120,000 clones, with approximately 85% seen only once. The ten most abundant clones make up around 6.3% of the sample.

General study outcomes and caveats: How much clinical and demographic metadata was included differed by source and by participant, and the metadata was provided uncurated.

This clone came up once. Its antigen remains unidentified. The record has no base qualities; no much larger clone is one base away. This receptor chain uses TRBV11-2 and TRBJ2-2; TRBD2 is perhaps the D gene, given 6 matching bases. The sequencing sample was made of peripheral blood. The receptor comes from an elderly man with active or convalescent COVID-19. The bases read TGTGCCAGCAGCCGGGACTTACAGACCGGGGAGCTGTTTTTT. Translated, it gives CASSRDLQTGELFF.